A single sample is the source of the 10 T cell receptor beta chains below, sequenced in a study of CD8 T cells in ankylosing spondylitis. TCRdb recomputed calls from the 5' RACE reads with MiXCR, one row per CDR3 protein. The profile shows some 38,000 distinct CDR3 sequences, 3% of them singletons. Sequencing was done on a sample of blood, either unsorted or a sorted T cell fraction (not recorded which). The source is a male donor with ankylosing spondylitis or in good health (not recorded which).

The chain employs TRBV9 and TRBJ2-5; 10 positions agree with TRBD1. J gave up 4 bases and V 3 bases, and 6 bases lay outside the gene matches. From germline, CDR1 is SGDLS and CDR2 YYNGEE. The CDR3 has 15 residues. CDR3 loop: CASSGDRGRGETQYF. CDR3 coding DNA: TGTGCCAGCAGCGGCGACAGGGGGCGGGGAGAGACCCAGTACTTC.

For this clonotype: Given a much more abundant clone one base away, this may be a read error. The chain couples TRBV9 to TRBJ2-2, with 7 nucleotides matching TRBD1. With V trimmed by 3 bases and J by 7 bases, 6 bases remained unmatched. The CDR3 sequence is 14 residues long. Germline V lookup: CDR1 SGDLS, CDR2 YYNGEE. DNA of the CDR3: TGTGCCAGCAGCGACGGGACAGTTGGCGGGGAGCTGTTTTTT. Residues: CASSDGTVGGELFF.

In its sample, this clonotype was seen many times. The genes are TRBV9 and TRBJ1-3, with D uncertain. The CDR3 is 16 amino acids. V shed 3 bases and J shed 0 bases, with 13 bases lying between them. CDR1 SGDLS and CDR2 YYNGEE come from the germline V gene. The CDR3 DNA follows: TGTGCCAGCAGCGCGTCGGACCCACTCTCTGGAAACACCATATATTTT. Its translation is CASSASDPLSGNTIYF.

This clonotype occurred many times. The CDR3: CASSAARQGPFTDTQYF. Written as DNA, the CDR3 is TGTGCCAGCAGCGCCGCCCGACAGGGGCCTTTCACAGATACGCAGTATTTT. The chain uses TRBV9 and TRBJ2-3; 8 bases fit TRBD1. Trimming took 3 bases from V and 2 from J; bases not matched to a gene: 11. The germline V gene encodes CDR1 SGDLS and CDR2 YYNGEE. The CDR3 runs 17 residues.

A word on this clonotype: The CDR3 does not close with the conserved phenylalanine or tryptophan, likely indicating a read error. The chain joins TRBV9 to TRBJ2-3; D ambiguous. The V end was cut by 0 bases, the J end by 3 bases, with 5 bases between. Germline V gives CDR1 SGDLS, CDR2 YYNGEE. The CDR3 extends over 13 amino acids. Written as DNA, the CDR3 is TGTGCCAGCAGCGTAGACCGAACAGATACGCAGTATATT. Translation gives CASSVDRTDTQYI.

This clonotype was seen ten or more times. The chain couples TRBV9 to TRBJ2-3, with 10 bases matching TRBD2. CDR1 is SGDLS and CDR2 is YYNGEE in the germline V gene. This CDR3 is built from 15 residues. Trimming at V came to 2 bases and at J to 6 bases, leaving 6 bases not matched to a gene. The CDR3 region is CASSVSGRTPDTQYF. Here the CDR3 DNA reads TGTGCCAGCAGCGTTAGCGGGAGGACCCCCGATACGCAGTATTTT. Supplemented by reference TRBV9 and TRBJ2-3, the full variable domain reads DSGVTQTPKHLITATGQRVTLRCSPRSGDLSVYWYQQSLDQGLQFLIQYYNGEERAKGNILERFSAQQFPDLHSELNLSSLELGDSALYFCASSVSGRTPDTQYFGPGTRLTVL.

In this sample, this clonotype turned up many times. This sequence joins TRBV9 and TRBJ2-1; D perhaps matches TRBD2 (6 bases). Trimming took 0 bases from V and 6 from J, leaving 16 bases between them. The CDR3 is made up of 16 amino acids. From germline, CDR1 is SGDLS and CDR2 YYNGEE. The CDR3 region is CASSVGSGRRSNEQFF. The CDR3 bases are TGTGCCAGCAGCGTAGGGAGCGGGCGGAGGTCCAATGAGCAGTTCTTC.

There are many counts of this clonotype. The chain combines TRBV9 with TRBJ2-3; 11 bases are a match to TRBD2. Germline assignment: CDR1 SGDLS and CDR2 YYNGEE. This CDR3 is 16 amino acids long. V was clipped by 3 bases and J by 1 base; unmatched bases: 4. Here the CDR3 DNA reads TGTGCCAGCAGCGGGCTAGCGGGAGGTGGCACAGATACGCAGTATTTT. It codes for CASSGLAGGGTDTQYF.

This clonotype was picked up many times. The chain recombines TRBV9 with TRBJ2-1, with D possibly TRBD1 on 6 matching bases. Per germline, CDR1 SGDLS and CDR2 YYNGEE. V lost 3 bases to trimming and J lost 6 bases, with 13 bases between them. The CDR3 extends over 14 amino acids. CDR3 in amino acids: CASSAQGRFNEQFF. The CDR3 DNA is TGTGCCAGCAGCGCACAGGGAAGGTTCAATGAGCAGTTCTTC.

This clonotype was counted ten times or more. The chain couples TRBV9 to TRBJ2-1; 14 nucleotides agree with TRBD2. CDR3 length: 16 residues. Germline V gene data show CDR1 as SGDLS and CDR2 as YYNGEE. V shed 2 bases, J shed 8 bases, and the junction held 6 bases outside the gene matches. CDR3 amino acids: CASSVGTSGSVDEQFF. As DNA, the CDR3 is TGTGCCAGCAGCGTGGGGACTAGCGGGAGTGTAGATGAGCAGTTCTTC. Looking up the rest from reference TRBV9 and TRBJ2-1 gives the full variable domain: DSGVTQTPKHLITATGQRVTLRCSPRSGDLSVYWYQQSLDQGLQFLIQYYNGEERAKGNILERFSAQQFPDLHSELNLSSLELGDSALYFCASSVGTSGSVDEQFFGPGTRLTVL.